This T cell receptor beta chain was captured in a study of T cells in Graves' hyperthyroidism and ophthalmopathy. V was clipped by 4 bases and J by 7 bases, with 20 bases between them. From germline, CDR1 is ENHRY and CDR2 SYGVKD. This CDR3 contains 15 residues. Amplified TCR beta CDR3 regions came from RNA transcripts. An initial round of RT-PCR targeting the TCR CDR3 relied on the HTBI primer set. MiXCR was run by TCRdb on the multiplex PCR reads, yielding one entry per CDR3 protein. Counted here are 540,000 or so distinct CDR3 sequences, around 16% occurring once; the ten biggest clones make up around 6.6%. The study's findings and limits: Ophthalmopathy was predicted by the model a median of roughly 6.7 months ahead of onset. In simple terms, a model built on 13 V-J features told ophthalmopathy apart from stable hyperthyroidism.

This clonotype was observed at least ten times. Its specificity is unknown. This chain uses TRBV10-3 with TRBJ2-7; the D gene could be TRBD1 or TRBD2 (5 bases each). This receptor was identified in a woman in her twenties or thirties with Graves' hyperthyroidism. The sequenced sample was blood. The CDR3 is CAISGPLGELREQYF. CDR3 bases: TGTGCCATCAGTGGTCCGTTGGGGGAGTTGAGAGAGCAGTACTTC.